The 9 T cell receptor beta chains below were found in one sample sequenced in a study of cytomegalovirus exposure and HLA in healthy donors. The PCR ran on 60 Vbeta and 13 Jbeta primers. Profiling relied on immunoSEQ multiplex PCR, and the TCRdb table lists in-frame clones only, not all of them. The sample lists some 170,000 clones, approximately 74% occurring once. Sample: PBMCs. These TCRs come from a woman aged 25 to 45 in good health and CMV-seronegative.

The V and J genes are TRBV2 and TRBJ2-3, with TRBD2 identical over 10 bases. The junction had 7 bases not matched to a gene; V was cut back by 8 bases and J by 5 bases. CDR3 size: 14 residues. CDR1 SNHLY and CDR2 FYNNEI come from the germline V gene. The CDR3 bases are TGTGCCAGCGTTAGCGGGGGGAGGGGAGATACGCAGTATTTT. Translation: CASVSGGRGDTQYF.

This chain uses TRBV19 with TRBJ2-7, with 7 bases lining up with TRBD1. Trimming at V came to 3 bases and at J to 2 bases, leaving 7 bases not matched to a gene. CDR3 length: 15 amino acids. Germline V gene data show CDR1 as LNHDA and CDR2 as SQIVND (reference sequence). CDR3 nucleotide sequence: TGTGCCAGTAGTATTCAGGTTCAGGGGGCCTACGAGCAGTACTTC. This translates into CASSIQVQGAYEQYF.

V gene TRBV19 combines with J gene TRBJ1-5; D uncertain. Germline V gene sequence: CDR1 LNHDA, CDR2 SQIVND (reference sequence). V lost 1 base, J lost 0 bases, and 10 bases lay in between. This CDR3 spans 16 amino acids. CDR3 nucleotides: TGTGCCAGTAGTATAGTGGCAGTTCATAGCAATCAGCCCCAGCATTTT. The encoded protein is CASSIVAVHSNQPQHF.

V usage is TRBV27 and J usage is TRBJ2-5; D uncertain. The length of the CDR3 is 14 residues. The V end lost 5 bases, the J end lost 3 bases, and 13 bases lay between the germline ends. Germline V gene sequence: CDR1 MNHEY, CDR2 SMNVEV (reference sequence). The CDR3 DNA sequence: TGTGCCAGCAGTATAGACGGGTGGGAAGAGACCCAGTACTTC. The encoded protein is CASSIDGWEETQYF.

This chain connects TRBV25-1 to TRBJ2-5, with 7 bases matching TRBD2. The end of the DNA aligns better with TRBJ2-7, so the J call may be wrong. Per germline, CDR1 MGHDK and CDR2 SYGVNS. The CDR3 spans 14 residues. The DNA of the CDR3 is TGTGCCAGCACCACGATGGGAGGGACCTACGAGCAGTACTTC. Protein product: CASTTMGGTYEQYF.

CDR3 nucleotides: TGTGCCAGTAGCAGAGGCATCTCCTACGAGCAGTACTTC. This encodes CASSRGISYEQYF. This chain links TRBV19 with TRBJ2-7; no clear D. In germline, CDR1 is LNHDA, CDR2 SQIVND (reference sequence). The CDR3 contains 13 residues. V lost 6 bases to trimming and J lost 0 bases, with 9 bases between them.

The V gene is TRBV29-1, the J gene TRBJ2-2; 10 bases fit TRBD2. CDR3 size: 15 residues. Trimming removed 6 bases from V and 4 bases from J; junction bases left unmatched: 8. CDR1 is SQVTM and CDR2 is ANQGSEA in the germline V gene. The CDR3 DNA sequence: TGCAGCGTCGGACTAGCGGATAAGAGCACCGGGGAGCTGTTTTTT. Amino acids: CSVGLADKSTGELFF.

V gene TRBV18 combines with J gene TRBJ1-1, with D tentatively TRBD1 (6 bases). From germline, CDR1 is KGHSH and CDR2 LQKENI. The V end was cut by 4 bases, the J end by 4 bases, with 13 bases between. CDR3 size: 14 residues. The chain's CDR3 is CASSLVQGFTEAFF. For the CDR3, the DNA is TGTGCCAGCTCACTCGTACAGGGATTCACTGAAGCTTTCTTT. Using reference TRBV18 and TRBJ1-1 for the parts outside the CDR3, the full variable domain is NAGVMQNPRHLVRRRGQEARLRCSPMKGHSHVYWYRQLPEEGLKFMVYLQKENIIDESGMPKERFSAEFPKEGPSILRIQQVVRGDSAAYFCASSLVQGFTEAFFGQGTRLTVV.

V usage is TRBV30 and J usage is TRBJ1-6, with a weak D call TRBD1 (5 bases). V was trimmed by 4 bases and J by 10 bases, leaving 8 bases between them. The CDR3 sequence is 11 residues long. Germline V gene sequence: CDR1 GTSNPN, CDR2 SVGIG (reference sequence). The CDR3 sequence is CAWNAGSPLHF. DNA of the CDR3: TGTGCCTGGAACGCAGGGTCACCCCTCCACTTT.